One sample yielded the 21 T cell receptor beta chains listed below, sequenced in a study of Ad26.COV2.S vaccination and SARS-CoV-2 variants. TCRdb's table, derived via immunoSEQ multiplex PCR, lists solely in-frame clones and lacks some. Seen here are about 380,000 clones, around 82% observed once, and the top ten hold approximately 7%. Stated treatment: approximately 18 received Ad26.COV2.S at low or high dose, single or two shots; about 5 received placebo; per-sample allocation not given. The samples date from day 63 after the first vaccine or placebo injection. The material was peripheral blood, obtained in a trial of Ad26.COV2.S vaccine versus placebo. The receptors stem from a person between 18 and 65 years old who received the Ad26.COV2.S COVID-19 vaccine or a placebo.

The V gene is TRBV6-5, the J gene TRBJ2-3; D is unclear. The CDR3 extends over 13 amino acids. Germline assignment: CDR1 MNHEY and CDR2 SVGAGI. Trimming shortened V by 6 bases and J by 9 bases, and 16 bases separated the two germline ends. CDR3 in DNA: TGTGCCAGCAGCACTCAAAGAGGCTCCACGCAGTATTTT. This encodes CASSTQRGSTQYF.

The sample holds a few counts of this clone. The J gene is TRBJ1-2, the V gene TRBV7-9; TRBD1 agrees at 7 bases. V lost 3 bases and J lost 2; bases outside the gene matches: 3. This CDR3 has 14 amino acids. Germline-derived CDR1 and CDR2 are SEHNR and FQNEAQ (reference sequence). CDR3 bases: TGTGCCAGCAGCTTCCGGGACAGCAACTATGGCTACACCTTC. Its protein product is CASSFRDSNYGYTF.

The genes are TRBV4-1 and TRBJ2-7; 8 bases align to TRBD2. The CDR3 runs 15 residues. Germline loops: CDR1 MGHRA, CDR2 YSYEKL. V dropped 3 bases and J dropped 0; count of bases not matched to a gene: 4. The CDR3 DNA sequence: TGCGCCAGCAGCCAGCTTAGCGGGGCCTCCTACGAGCAGTACTTC. Residues: CASSQLSGASYEQYF.

This chain joins TRBV5-1 and TRBJ2-2; 10 nucleotides agree with TRBD2. This CDR3 comprises 16 residues. Germline values: CDR1 SGHRS, CDR2 YFSETQ. V trimming: 3 bases; J trimming: 4 bases; junction bases outside the gene matches: 6. Here the CDR3 DNA reads TGCGCCAGCAGCTCTGTAGCGGGAGGAGGCACCGGGGAGCTGTTTTTT. Its translation is CASSSVAGGGTGELFF.

The rearrangement links TRBV7-3 to TRBJ1-1; D is perhaps TRBD1 (6 bases). Germline lookup yields CDR1 SGHTA and CDR2 FQGTGA. CDR3 size: 15 residues. V lost 0 bases, J lost 4 bases, and 12 bases lay in between. The CDR3: CASSLTAGAATEAFF. CDR3 coding DNA: TGTGCCAGCAGCTTAACGGCAGGGGCGGCCACTGAAGCTTTCTTT.

The V call is TRBV14, the J call TRBJ2-5, with D possibly being TRBD2 (6 bases). Germline V gene data show CDR1 as SGHDN and CDR2 as FVKESK. The CDR3 spans 17 residues. V gave up 3 bases and J gave up 2 bases, with 19 bases separating them. Written as DNA, the CDR3 is TGTGCCAGCAGCCATCATCGGAGGGGAGACTATCAAGAGACCCAGTACTTC. The encoded protein is CASSHHRRGDYQETQYF.

A note on this clone: Other nucleotide sequences in the sample specify the same CDR3. The chain joins TRBV7-9 to TRBJ1-2; D gene uncertain. V dropped 3 bases and J dropped 5 bases, with 10 bases sitting between them. This CDR3 is 13 amino acids long. Germline V gives CDR1 SEHNR, CDR2 FQNEAQ (reference sequence). CDR3 bases: TGTGCCAGCAGCTTGGGTCGAAGTTATGGCTACACCTTC. This sequence encodes CASSLGRSYGYTF. The whole variable domain, remainder taken from reference TRBV7-9 and TRBJ1-2, is DTGVSQNPRHKITKRGQNVTFRCDPISEHNRLYWYRQTLGQGPEFLTYFQNEAQLEKSRLLSDRFSAERPKGSFSTLEIQRTEQGDSAMYLCASSLGRSYGYTFGSGTRLTVV.

This sequence joins TRBV27 and TRBJ2-7; TRBD1 matches 9 bases. The CDR3 covers 14 residues. Germline lookup yields CDR1 MNHEY and CDR2 SMNVEV (reference sequence). The trim removed 3 bases at V and 2 bases at J, leaving 2 bases unmatched. The CDR3 sequence: CASSFGTGPYEQYF. The CDR3 bases are TGTGCCAGCAGTTTCGGGACAGGGCCCTACGAGCAGTACTTC.

The rearrangement joins TRBV19 to TRBJ1-1; D is uncertain. The ends were cut back, 5 bases at V and 1 base at J, with 14 bases in the middle. The CDR3 sequence is 15 residues long. Germline-derived CDR1 and CDR2 are LNHDA and SQIVND (reference sequence). For the CDR3, the DNA is TGTGCCAGTAGTCCCGCGGGCCCATCGAACACTGAAGCTTTCTTT. Amino acid sequence: CASSPAGPSNTEAFF.

Turning to this clone: Other DNA sequences of this sample code for an identical CDR3. CDR3 region: CASSQVINYGYTF. The CDR3 coding sequence is TGTGCCAGCAGCCAAGTCATCAACTATGGCTACACCTTC. The chain combines TRBV3-1 (or the pseudogene TRBV3-2) with TRBJ1-2; D call uncertain. Trimming left V 1 base short and J 2 bases short, with 5 bases between. Germline CDR1 and CDR2: LGHDT and YNNKEL (reference sequence). This CDR3 comprises 13 residues.

There are a few counts of this clone. The chain carries TRBV6-6 and TRBJ2-7; 10 nucleotides align to TRBD1. CDR1 MNHNY and CDR2 SVGAGI come from the germline V gene (reference sequence). The CDR3 runs 17 residues. V trimming: 5 bases; J trimming: 3 bases; junction bases outside the gene matches: 13. DNA of the CDR3: TGTGCCAGCAGTCCGGGACAGGGGCCGCTTCCGATCTACGAGCAGTACTTC. Translated: CASSPGQGPLPIYEQYF.

This clone was found a few times. The chain has TRBV14 and TRBJ1-4; 7 bases fit TRBD1. The germline V gene encodes CDR1 SGHDN and CDR2 FVKESK. The trim removed 4 bases at V and 3 bases at J, leaving 5 bases unmatched. The CDR3 is 15 amino acids. For the CDR3, the DNA is TGTGCCAGCAGCCCCTGGGACAGTCCTAATGAAAAACTGTTTTTT. Translation gives CASSPWDSPNEKLFF.

The chain uses TRBV6-5 and TRBJ2-1; D gene ambiguous. Germline values: CDR1 MNHEY, CDR2 SVGAGI. Trimming cost V 4 bases and J 0 bases, with 13 bases left between them. The CDR3 totals 16 residues. CDR3 residues: CASSSLRSSSYNEQFF. CDR3 sequence (DNA): TGTGCCAGCAGTTCGTTAAGGAGTAGCTCCTACAATGAGCAGTTCTTC.

The rearrangement joins TRBV6-5 to TRBJ2-3; 8 positions match TRBD2. Germline CDR1 and CDR2: MNHEY and SVGAGI. Germline trimming cut 7 bases from V and 5 bases from J; bases unmatched to any gene: 8. This CDR3 is 14 amino acids long. Here the CDR3 reads CASILHRGGDTQYF. CDR3 sequence (DNA): TGTGCCAGCATTCTACACCGGGGGGGAGATACGCAGTATTTT.

CDR3 protein: CASSLIRGPSYEQYF. CDR3 coding DNA: TGCGCCAGCAGCTTGATCCGGGGACCGTCCTACGAGCAGTACTTC. V usage is TRBV5-1 and J usage is TRBJ2-7; D assignment may be TRBD1 or TRBD2 (5 bases each). This CDR3 has 15 residues. The germline V and J ends were trimmed by 1 base and 1 base, with 12 bases remaining between them. The germline V gene encodes CDR1 SGHRS and CDR2 YFSETQ.

This clone was detected once. This chain links TRBV9 with TRBJ2-2; D gene uncertain. CDR3 length: 11 residues. With 4 bases removed from V and 8 bases from J, the gap between germline ends came to 6 bases. The V gene's germline CDR1 is SGDLS and CDR2 YYNGEE. This CDR3 reads CASSLLGELFF. DNA for the CDR3: TGTGCCAGCAGCCTCCTGGGGGAGCTGTTTTTT.

The table lists this clone with a few counts. J is TRBJ1-2 and V is TRBV27; tentatively, D is TRBD1 (6 bases). V was cut by 6 bases and J by 8 bases, with 25 bases left in between. The CDR3 covers 16 residues. Germline V gives CDR1 MNHEY, CDR2 SMNVEV (reference sequence). The CDR3 sequence: CASRPRRGPTAPGYTF. The CDR3 DNA sequence: TGTGCCAGCAGGCCCAGGCGGGGGCCCACCGCGCCCGGCTACACCTTC.

There are a few counts of this clone. This chain uses TRBV6-2 or TRBV6-3 with TRBJ2-7; D uncertain. Trimming pared 2 bases from V and 4 bases from J, leaving 15 bases between. The CDR3 is 15 residues long. Germline V gene data show CDR1 as MNHEY and CDR2 as SVGEGT. Here the CDR3 DNA reads TGTGCCAGCAGTTACGGTTTTAGCAGACATTACGAGCAGTACTTC. Amino acid sequence: CASSYGFSRHYEQYF.

The genes are TRBV3-1 (or the pseudogene TRBV3-2) and TRBJ1-6, with D unclear. Germline CDR1 and CDR2: LGHDT and YNNKEL (reference sequence). The CDR3 has 14 residues. The V end lost 1 base, the J end lost 2 bases, and 3 bases lay between the germline ends. The CDR3 loop reads CASSQGTYNSPLHF. The CDR3 DNA reads as TGTGCCAGCAGCCAAGGGACCTATAATTCACCCCTCCACTTT.

The V call is TRBV6-5, the J call TRBJ1-4; no definite D call. V was shortened by 4 bases and J by 1 base, with 7 bases between the two germline ends. Germline V CDR1 and CDR2: MNHEY, SVGAGI. This CDR3 spans 14 amino acids. The CDR3 DNA follows: TGTGCCAGCAGTTTTAGTCTAACTAATGAAAAACTGTTTTTT. It codes for CASSFSLTNEKLFF.

V usage is TRBV21-1 and J usage is TRBJ2-3; the table's D call TRBD1 went unverified against the DNA. TRBV21-1 is flagged as a pseudogene. The length of the CDR3 is 16 residues. Here the CDR3 reads CASSRSRDRLTDTQYF. As DNA, the CDR3 is TGTGCCAGCAGCAGGTCCCGGGACAGGCTGACAGATACGCAGTATTTT.